This TCR beta chain emerged from a study of blood T cell repertoires in COVID-19. On the study more broadly: Material from acute and convalescent COVID-19 was sourced from the United States, Italy and Spain. T cells, B-cell-depleted T cells, or PBMCs provided the cDNA or gDNA that served as material.

It was during active infection that Seattle patients were enrolled and then longitudinally followed. This clone was picked up one time. Trimming cost V 0 bases and J 5 bases, with 7 bases left between them. The CDR3 consists of 13 residues. Germline V gives CDR1 LGHDT, CDR2 YNNKEL (reference sequence). Clones were sequenced by immunoSEQ multiplex PCR, and TCRdb holds only the in-frame ones, with some missing. Here the sample spans a few hundred thousand clones, around 89% being singletons. Material: peripheral blood. The clonotype comes from a woman aged 45-59 years with COVID-19, enrolled during active disease. The V gene is TRBV3-1 (or the pseudogene TRBV3-2), the J gene TRBJ1-2; no firm D call. Here the CDR3 reads CASSQESLYGYTF. Here the CDR3 DNA reads TGTGCCAGCAGCCAAGAAAGTCTATATGGCTACACCTTC.